A selection of T cell receptor beta chains follows, all from one sample in a study of identical twins. One entry per CDR3 protein, called by TCRdb with MiXCR from the 5' RACE reads. The sample records 1.5 million to 2 million distinct CDR3 sequences, less than 40% being singletons. The sample taken for sequencing was cord blood. All receptors derive from a newborn girl in good health. CDR3s include the opening cysteine and the closing phenylalanine or tryptophan. Each record gives: J gene, D gene, V gene, clone size, CDR3 DNA, CDR3 protein. A D gene is named only where the DNA matches it firmly. Size tells how often a clone was seen (once, few, many) or the class of an expanded clone, and some rows leave it out.

j_call: TRBJ2-5; d_call: TRBD2; v_call: TRBV2; clone_size: .; cdr3_nt: TGTGCCAGCAGTTGGACTAGAACGGGGGATGAGCAGTACTTC; cdr3_aa: CASSWTRTGDEQYF
j_call: TRBJ2-5; d_call: .; v_call: TRBV4-1; clone_size: .; cdr3_nt: TGCGCCAGCAGCCAACCCAGACAGGACTACCAAGAGACCCAGTACTTC; cdr3_aa: CASSQPRQDYQETQYF
j_call: TRBJ2-5; d_call: .; v_call: TRBV4-2; clone_size: many; cdr3_nt: TGTGCCAGCAGCAATTGGGCAGAAACCCAAGAGACCCAGTACTTC; cdr3_aa: CASSNWAETQETQYF
j_call: TRBJ2-1; d_call: .; v_call: TRBV14; clone_size: few; cdr3_nt: TGTGCCAGCAGCCCGTCTAGCTACTCTAGGGACAATGAGCAGTTCTTC; cdr3_aa: CASSPSSYSRDNEQFF
j_call: TRBJ2-2; d_call: .; v_call: TRBV6-4; clone_size: .; cdr3_nt: TGTGCCAGCAGTGACCGAATCGGGGTCGGGGAGCTGTTTTTT; cdr3_aa: CASSDRIGVGELFF
j_call: TRBJ1-5; d_call: TRBD1; v_call: TRBV6-1; clone_size: few; cdr3_nt: TGTGCCAGCAGCCAAACCGGGACAGGTCAAAGGTATAGCAATCAGCCCCAGCATTTT; cdr3_aa: CASSQTGTGQRYSNQPQHF
j_call: TRBJ1-5; d_call: .; v_call: TRBV12-3/TRBV12-4; clone_size: once; cdr3_nt: TGTGCCAGCAGCGACCGGAGTTATAGCAATCAGCCCCAGCATTTT; cdr3_aa: CASSDRSYSNQPQHF
j_call: TRBJ1-1; d_call: TRBD1; v_call: TRBV20-1; clone_size: .; cdr3_nt: TGCAGTGCCATACAGGGGGCTCTGAACACTGAAGCTTTCTTT; cdr3_aa: CSAIQGALNTEAFF
j_call: TRBJ2-1; d_call: TRBD2; v_call: TRBV4-1; clone_size: .; cdr3_nt: TGCGCCAGCAGCCAAGTTCTAGCGGGGTACAATGAGCAGTTCTTC; cdr3_aa: CASSQVLAGYNEQFF
j_call: TRBJ2-1; d_call: TRBD2; v_call: TRBV20-1; clone_size: .; cdr3_nt: TGCAGTGCTAGAGGGGGGTCTAGCGGGAGCTATGAGCAGTTCTTC; cdr3_aa: CSARGGSSGSYEQFF
j_call: TRBJ2-5; d_call: .; v_call: TRBV6-6; clone_size: .; cdr3_nt: TGTGCCAGCAGGGGCCGGTTAGAGACCCAGTACTTC; cdr3_aa: CASRGRLETQYF
j_call: TRBJ2-5; d_call: TRBD2; v_call: TRBV24-1; clone_size: .; cdr3_nt: TGTGCCACCAGTGATCGGCTGGGGGAGGGAGAAGAGACCCAGTACTTC; cdr3_aa: CATSDRLGEGEETQYF
j_call: TRBJ2-1; d_call: TRBD2; v_call: TRBV12-3/TRBV12-4; clone_size: few; cdr3_nt: TGTGCCAGCACCCTAATAGCGGGGGGGACCTACAATGAGCAGTTCTTC; cdr3_aa: CASTLIAGGTYNEQFF
j_call: TRBJ2-7; d_call: TRBD1; v_call: TRBV7-9; clone_size: .; cdr3_nt: TGTGCCACCAGACCCGACAGGGCCTACGAGCAGTACTTC; cdr3_aa: CATRPDRAYEQYF
j_call: TRBJ2-4; d_call: .; v_call: TRBV10-3; clone_size: few; cdr3_nt: TGTGCCATCAGTGAGGACGGTAGAGCCAAAAACATTCAGTACTTC; cdr3_aa: CAISEDGRAKNIQYF
j_call: TRBJ2-4; d_call: .; v_call: TRBV6-6; clone_size: .; cdr3_nt: TGTGCCAGCAGGGGGAGTGAAAACATTCAGTACTTC; cdr3_aa: CASRGSENIQYF
j_call: TRBJ1-4; d_call: .; v_call: TRBV5-6; clone_size: .; cdr3_nt: TGTGCCAGCAGCTTTCGGGCAGTTGCAACTAATGAAAAACTGTTTTTT; cdr3_aa: CASSFRAVATNEKLFF
j_call: TRBJ1-1; d_call: TRBD1; v_call: TRBV25-1; clone_size: few; cdr3_nt: TGTGCCAGCAGTGAATGGACGGGGACAGGGGGCACTGAAGCTTTCTTT; cdr3_aa: CASSEWTGTGGTEAFF
j_call: TRBJ2-5; d_call: .; v_call: TRBV6-2/TRBV6-3; clone_size: .; cdr3_nt: TGTGCCAGCAGTCCCACAGGGTACGAGCGGTACTTC; cdr3_aa: CASSPTGYERYF
j_call: TRBJ2-6; d_call: .; v_call: TRBV20-1; clone_size: .; cdr3_nt: TGCAGTGCTAGAGATATTCGGGGTCTATCTGGGGCCAACGTCCTGACTTTC; cdr3_aa: CSARDIRGLSGANVLTF
j_call: TRBJ2-7; d_call: .; v_call: TRBV6-5; clone_size: .; cdr3_nt: TGTGCCAGCAGACCTACGCGCTACGTGGGACACACCCCTGGCGAGCAGTACTTC; cdr3_aa: CASRPTRYVGHTPGEQYF
j_call: TRBJ2-5; d_call: TRBD2; v_call: TRBV9; clone_size: few; cdr3_nt: TGTGCCAGCACGGCTAGCGGGGGCCACAATCAAGAGACCCAGTACTTC; cdr3_aa: CASTASGGHNQETQYF
j_call: TRBJ2-1; d_call: TRBD1; v_call: TRBV6-5; clone_size: .; cdr3_nt: TGTGCCAGCAGTTCCCTGGACAGGGGGGTATACAATGAGCAGTTCTTC; cdr3_aa: CASSSLDRGVYNEQFF
j_call: TRBJ1-4; d_call: .; v_call: TRBV20-1; clone_size: few; cdr3_nt: TGCAGTGCTAGATTGCCCCAACGGGAAAAACTGTTTTTT; cdr3_aa: CSARLPQREKLFF
j_call: TRBJ2-3; d_call: .; v_call: TRBV5-1; clone_size: many; cdr3_nt: TGCGCCAGCAGCTTGGATGGCGACGATACGCAGTATTTT; cdr3_aa: CASSLDGDDTQYF
j_call: TRBJ2-1; d_call: .; v_call: TRBV4-1; clone_size: few; cdr3_nt: TGCGCCAGCAGCCAAATCCCGGTGAATGAGCAGTTCTTC; cdr3_aa: CASSQIPVNEQFF
j_call: TRBJ2-3; d_call: .; v_call: TRBV27; clone_size: .; cdr3_nt: TGTGCCAGCAGTTCGACGGTGAGGGGGTTCCGGGAAGATACGCAGTATTTT; cdr3_aa: CASSSTVRGFREDTQYF
j_call: TRBJ1-5; d_call: TRBD1; v_call: TRBV2; clone_size: .; cdr3_nt: TGTGCCAGCGGACAGGTGGGGGATCAGCCCCAGCATTTT; cdr3_aa: CASGQVGDQPQHF
j_call: TRBJ2-4; d_call: .; v_call: TRBV12-3/TRBV12-4; clone_size: many; cdr3_nt: TGTGCCAGCAGTCCCCAGAGCATTCAGTACTTC; cdr3_aa: CASSPQSIQYF
j_call: TRBJ2-3; d_call: TRBD1; v_call: TRBV10-3; clone_size: few; cdr3_nt: TGTGCCATCAGCCACAGGGGGCTGACAGATACGCAGTATTTT; cdr3_aa: CAISHRGLTDTQYF
j_call: TRBJ2-7; d_call: .; v_call: TRBV5-6; clone_size: .; cdr3_nt: TGTGCCAGCAGCTGGGAGGGGGCAAATGAGCAGTACTTC; cdr3_aa: CASSWEGANEQYF
j_call: TRBJ1-2; d_call: .; v_call: TRBV12-3/TRBV12-4; clone_size: .; cdr3_nt: TGTGCCAGCAGTCCTTGGATGGACATCTCCTGGAGGGAGTATGGCTACACCTTC; cdr3_aa: CASSPWMDISWREYGYTF
j_call: TRBJ2-4; d_call: .; v_call: TRBV19; clone_size: few; cdr3_nt: TGTGCCAGTAGTACCCTCGGGAGTCCCAAAAACATTCAGTACTTC; cdr3_aa: CASSTLGSPKNIQYF
j_call: TRBJ2-5; d_call: .; v_call: TRBV6-2/TRBV6-3; clone_size: once; cdr3_nt: TGTGCCAGCACCGGCGGACAGTACAAAGGGACCCAGTACTTC; cdr3_aa: CASTGGQYKGTQYF
j_call: TRBJ2-3; d_call: .; v_call: TRBV28; clone_size: .; cdr3_nt: TGTGCCAGCAGTTTATCCGTATTTGGTACAGATACGCGGTATTTT; cdr3_aa: CASSLSVFGTDTRYF
j_call: TRBJ1-2; d_call: TRBD1; v_call: TRBV11-2; clone_size: .; cdr3_nt: TGTGCCAGCAGCTTAGAGACAGGGGGAAATGGCTACACCTTC; cdr3_aa: CASSLETGGNGYTF
j_call: TRBJ1-5; d_call: .; v_call: TRBV12-3/TRBV12-4; clone_size: many; cdr3_nt: TGTGCCAGCAGTTTAGAGAATCAGCCCCAGCATTTT; cdr3_aa: CASSLENQPQHF
j_call: TRBJ2-7; d_call: .; v_call: TRBV28; clone_size: few; cdr3_nt: TGTGCCAGCAGTGCGATCGGGGGGCAACTCGAGCAGTACTTC; cdr3_aa: CASSAIGGQLEQYF
j_call: TRBJ2-1; d_call: TRBD2; v_call: TRBV13; clone_size: many; cdr3_nt: TGTGCCAGCAGCTTATCCAGCGGGGGCAACAATGAGCAGTTCTTC; cdr3_aa: CASSLSSGGNNEQFF
j_call: TRBJ2-3; d_call: .; v_call: TRBV6-6; clone_size: .; cdr3_nt: TGTGCCAGCAGTCCCCGGACAGTTTTTACGCAGTATTTT; cdr3_aa: CASSPRTVFTQYF
j_call: TRBJ2-5; d_call: .; v_call: TRBV20-1; clone_size: .; cdr3_nt: TGCAGTGCTAGTAGGGTAAAGCGGAACTCTCAAGAGACCCAGTACTTC; cdr3_aa: CSASRVKRNSQETQYF
j_call: TRBJ2-1; d_call: .; v_call: TRBV29-1; clone_size: .; cdr3_nt: TGCAGCGGGACGGGGGTTGAGCAGTTCTTC; cdr3_aa: CSGTGVEQFF
j_call: TRBJ1-5; d_call: .; v_call: TRBV3-1; clone_size: .; cdr3_nt: TGTGCCAGCAGCCAAGATTGGGGCACTCAGCCCCAGCATTTT; cdr3_aa: CASSQDWGTQPQHF
j_call: TRBJ2-5; d_call: .; v_call: TRBV3-1; clone_size: .; cdr3_nt: TGTGCCAGCTCCTGGGCGGGACTTTCAGAAGAGACCCAGTACTTC; cdr3_aa: CASSWAGLSEETQYF
j_call: TRBJ1-1; d_call: .; v_call: TRBV6-7; clone_size: .; cdr3_nt: TGTGCCAGCAGTAATGGGGCCCTAGTAGCTTTCTTT; cdr3_aa: CASSNGALVAFF
j_call: TRBJ2-7; d_call: TRBD2; v_call: TRBV20-1; clone_size: .; cdr3_nt: TGCAGTGCAGCAACTAGCGGGAGGGCCTACGAGCAGTACTTC; cdr3_aa: CSAATSGRAYEQYF
j_call: TRBJ2-7; d_call: .; v_call: TRBV20-1; clone_size: many; cdr3_nt: TGCAGTGCTAGACGGTCCACTTCCTACGAGCAGTACTTC; cdr3_aa: CSARRSTSYEQYF
j_call: TRBJ2-3; d_call: .; v_call: TRBV20-1; clone_size: .; cdr3_nt: TGCAGTGCTAGAGCGGGGGCGGCCAGCACAGATACGCAGTATTTT; cdr3_aa: CSARAGAASTDTQYF
j_call: TRBJ2-7; d_call: TRBD2; v_call: TRBV27; clone_size: .; cdr3_nt: TGTGCCAGCAGCCCTTGGGGGGGAATGACCTACGAGCAGTACTTC; cdr3_aa: CASSPWGGMTYEQYF
j_call: TRBJ2-1; d_call: .; v_call: TRBV4-1; clone_size: few; cdr3_nt: TGCGCCAGCAGTCTACCAGAGGCGAATGAGCAGTTCTTC; cdr3_aa: CASSLPEANEQFF
j_call: TRBJ2-7; d_call: .; v_call: TRBV24-1; clone_size: .; cdr3_nt: TGTGCCACCCCCTGGATGCGACATTCCTCCTACGAGCAGTACTTC; cdr3_aa: CATPWMRHSSYEQYF
j_call: TRBJ2-1; d_call: .; v_call: TRBV2; clone_size: few; cdr3_nt: TGTGCCAGCAGTGAAGACAGTGGGGTGAACAATGAGCAGTTCTTC; cdr3_aa: CASSEDSGVNNEQFF
j_call: TRBJ2-1; d_call: .; v_call: TRBV15; clone_size: .; cdr3_nt: TGTGCCACCAGCAGAGATTACCAAGGGTCCAATGAGCAGTTCTTC; cdr3_aa: CATSRDYQGSNEQFF
j_call: TRBJ2-1; d_call: TRBD2; v_call: TRBV12-3/TRBV12-4; clone_size: few; cdr3_nt: TGTGCCAGCAGAGTTAGCGGGGAAAGCTCCTACAATGAGCAGTTCTTC; cdr3_aa: CASRVSGESSYNEQFF
j_call: TRBJ2-3; d_call: TRBD2; v_call: TRBV4-2; clone_size: .; cdr3_nt: TGTGCCAGCAGCCAAGACAGCGGGGGGCGGGGAGATACGCAGTATTTT; cdr3_aa: CASSQDSGGRGDTQYF
j_call: TRBJ2-1; d_call: .; v_call: TRBV12-3/TRBV12-4; clone_size: few; cdr3_nt: TGTGCCAGCAGTTTACCGGGACGCGAGCAGTTCTTC; cdr3_aa: CASSLPGREQFF
j_call: TRBJ1-1; d_call: TRBD1; v_call: TRBV29-1; clone_size: few; cdr3_nt: TGCAGCGGAGGCAGGGGGACGTCTGAAGCTTTCTTT; cdr3_aa: CSGGRGTSEAFF